This TCR beta chain was recorded in a study of graft-versus-host responses after intestinal transplantation. Study overall: All recipients got anti-thymocyte globulin induction, then tacrolimus and steroids for about 3 years.

V dropped 0 bases and J dropped 2 bases, with 15 bases sitting between them. CDR3 length: 16 amino acids. Looked up from germline, CDR1 is SGHRS and CDR2 is YFSETQ. Only in-frame clones appear in the TCRdb table, and some are missing; sequencing was by immunoSEQ multiplex PCR. Of just under 90,000 clones in the sample, roughly 87% were seen once. About this clone itself: No antigen is known for it.

General study points: Individuals carrying graft-donor T cell macrochimerism showed high graft-versus-host to host-versus-graft clonal ratios in allografts. Recipient marrow harbored GvH clones, some of which surfaced first in ileum or blood. Circulating GvH clone levels at their peak were associated with HvG declines (early post-transplant).

The rearrangement uses TRBV5-1 and TRBJ2-7; D is tentatively TRBD1 or TRBD2 (5 bases each). This sequence originates from a human donor who received an intestinal transplant. The input for sequencing was unstimulated CD8+ T cells sorted from spleen or lymph node cells, taken before intestinal transplant. Here the CDR3 reads CASSLGSGTGTYEQYF. In DNA form, the CDR3 reads TGCGCCAGCAGCTTGGGTTCCGGGACCGGCACCTACGAGCAGTACTTC.